These 4 T cell receptor beta chains came from one sample sequenced in a study of cytomegalovirus exposure and HLA in healthy donors. The protocol was immunoSEQ multiplex PCR, while the TCRdb copy is restricted to in-frame clones and leaves out a portion. This table has hundreds of thousands of clones, less than 90% appearing once. Sequencing used PBMCs. These receptors all stem from a woman in her late teens or twenties in good health and CMV-seronegative.

This sequence joins TRBV6-5 and TRBJ1-2; D may be TRBD1 (5 bases). V lost 6 bases and J 9 bases, leaving 14 bases between the germline ends. The germline gives CDR1 MNHEY, CDR2 SVGAGI. The CDR3 has 12 residues. The CDR3: CASRSLQGSYTF. DNA for the CDR3: TGTGCCAGCAGGTCCCTCCAGGGCAGCTACACCTTC.

This clone was seen only once. The chain links TRBV6-5 to TRBJ2-5; 8 bases match TRBD2. Germline V lookup: CDR1 MNHEY, CDR2 SVGAGI. Unmatched junction bases numbered 13, after V lost 6 bases and J lost 7 bases. This CDR3 comprises 15 residues. The CDR3 coding sequence is TGTGCCAGCAGCCCCGGAACGGGGGGGCGTAGGACCCAGTACTTC. It is translated as CASSPGTGGRRTQYF.

The V call is TRBV19, the J call TRBJ1-2; possible D gene TRBD1, 5 bases. V gave up 6 bases and J gave up 0 bases, with 5 bases separating them. CDR1 and CDR2 from the germline V gene are LNHDA and SQIVND (reference sequence). This CDR3 has 12 residues. The CDR3 DNA reads as TGTGCCAGTAGGACAGCTAACTATGGCTACACCTTC. Translation gives CASRTANYGYTF.

The rearrangement uses TRBV18 and TRBJ2-1, with 10 bases identical to TRBD1. Germline trimming cut 5 bases from V and 10 bases from J; bases unmatched to any gene: 5. Germline V gene data show CDR1 as KGHSH and CDR2 as LQKENI. The CDR3 length is 13 residues. CDR3 region: CASSIGQGDEQFF. DNA of the CDR3: TGTGCCAGCTCAATCGGACAGGGGGACGAGCAGTTCTTC.